The rows below give T cell receptor beta chains drawn from one sample of a study of CD4 and CD8 cells across lung adenocarcinoma regions. TCRdb reanalysed the PCR reads using MiXCR and keeps one entry per CDR3 protein. The repertoire holds some 11,000 distinct CDR3 sequences, approximately 50% seen once, with roughly 90% in the top ten. Sample: CD8+ T cells from the margin of a lung tumor. These receptors came from a male donor with lung adenocarcinoma. The CD4 and CD8 labels of this study may be unreliable. The CDR3 runs from the conserved cysteine through the conserved F or W. A D gene is named only where the DNA matches it firmly. Expanded clones are given a class, and other clones once, few, many or no size at all.

d_call	clone_size	v_call	j_call	cdr3_nt	cdr3_aa
TRBD2	.	TRBV7-2	TRBJ2-1	TGTGCCAGCAGCTTTTCGCCGGGACTAGCGAATGAGCAGTTCTTC	CASSFSPGLANEQFF
TRBD1	.	TRBV7-8	TRBJ2-7	TGTGCCAGCAGCTTTGGACAGGACTGGAGTGAGCAGTACTTC	CASSFGQDWSEQYF
.	.	TRBV6-5	TRBJ2-1	TGTGCCAGCAGTTACTCTTCCCAACACAATGAGCAGTTCTTC	CASSYSSQHNEQFF
.	.	TRBV10-3	TRBJ2-5	TGTGCCGGGGGTATCGGGGGCGGTGAGCAAGAGACCCAGTACTTC	CAGGIGGGEQETQYF
.	.	TRBV6-1	TRBJ1-1	TGTGCCAGCAGGAGGGGCGCAGGCGGGACGAACACTGAAGCTTTCTTT	CASRRGAGGTNTEAFF
TRBD1	.	TRBV6-1	TRBJ2-5	TGTGCCAGCAGCCGTTCCGGGACAGCTAAAGAGACCCTGTCCTTC	CASSRSGTAKETLSF
TRBD1	many	TRBV6-1	TRBJ1-5	TGTGCCGCCTCGGCAGGGACAGCGGCTCAGCCCCAGCATTTT	CAASAGTAAQPQHF
.	once	TRBV6-1	TRBJ2-5	TGTGCCAGCAGGCGACATATACTCCAAGAGACCCAGTACTTC	CASRRHILQETQYF
.	.	TRBV6-1	TRBJ1-1	TGTGCCAGCAGTGGACCCACGGCGAACACTGAAGCTTTCTTT	CASSGPTANTEAFF
.	.	TRBV10-2	TRBJ2-1	TGCGCCAGCACCCGGGGTAGCGGCAATGAGCAGTTCTTC	CASTRGSGNEQFF
TRBD2	.	TRBV27	TRBJ2-5	TGTGCCAGCAGGGGACTAGCGGAAGAGACCCAGTACTTC	CASRGLAEETQYF
TRBD2	medium-sized	TRBV6-1	TRBJ2-3	TGTGCCAGCAGTCCGGGACTAGCGGGAGTTAGTAGTACAGATACGCAGTATTTT	CASSPGLAGVSSTDTQYF
.	.	TRBV6-1	TRBJ2-1	TGTGCCAGCACCTCAGACCAGTACAATGAGCAGTTCTTC	CASTSDQYNEQFF
.	.	TRBV6-1	TRBJ2-1	TGTGCCAGCAGTCCCGCTAGCGCATCCTACAATGAGCAGTTCTTC	CASSPASASYNEQFF
.	few	TRBV27	TRBJ1-1	TGTGCCAGCAGTTTACAGGGGAACACTGAAGCTTTCTTT	CASSLQGNTEAFF
TRBD2	few	TRBV10-1	TRBJ2-2	TGCGCCAGCAGTGTTTTGTCTAGCGGGAACGGGGAGCTGTTTTTT	CASSVLSSGNGELFF
TRBD2	.	TRBV6-1	TRBJ2-2	TGTGCCAGCAGAAGAACTAGCGGGGGGCTCACCGGGGAGCTGTTTTTT	CASRRTSGGLTGELFF
TRBD2	once	TRBV20-1	TRBJ2-1	TGCAGTGCCCTCGGTTCTAGCGGGAGGGCCAGGTCCTACAATGAGCAGTTCTTC	CSALGSSGRARSYNEQFF
.	.	TRBV12-3/TRBV12-4	TRBJ2-2	TGTGCCAGCAGCGCGGGGACTCGCCGGGGGGGGGAGCTGTTTTTT	CASSAGTRRGGELFF
.	.	TRBV6-1	TRBJ2-5	TGTGCCAGCAGCCCGGACAGCTCAAGGGCCCAGTACTTC	CASSPDSSRAQYF
.	.	TRBV6-5	TRBJ2-3	TGTGCCAGCAGTTACTATGCCGAGAAGAGCACAGATACGCAGTATTTT	CASSYYAEKSTDTQYF
.	.	TRBV27	TRBJ2-4	TGTGCCACGGGGTTGGGGGGCGGTACAAAAGACACCCAGTACTTC	CATGLGGGTKDTQYF
.	many	TRBV4-1	TRBJ2-3	TGCGCCAGCAGCCAAGAGCCCGGGAGACGTTGGGATACGCAGTATTTT	CASSQEPGRRWDTQYF
.	.	TRBV10-2	TRBJ2-5	TGCGCCAGCAGTGAGTCGACGGTGGTGGCAGGGGACCCCGGCGGGACCCAGTACTTC	CASSESTVVAGDPGGTQYF
.	few	TRBV4-1	TRBJ1-1	TGCGCCAGCAGCCAAGATCCGGGGTTGAACACTGAAGCTTTCTTT	CASSQDPGLNTEAFF
TRBD1	few	TRBV7-2	TRBJ1-6	TGTGCCAGCAGCCCAGGACAGGGTTATAATTCACCCCTCCACTTT	CASSPGQGYNSPLHF
.	.	TRBV27	TRBJ2-5	TGTGCCAGCAGTTTATCGAATGAGGAGACCCAGTACTTC	CASSLSNEETQYF
TRBD1	many	TRBV25-1	TRBJ2-5	TGTGCCAGCAGTGCTCTCCCGGGACAGGGCCAAGAGACCCAGTACTTC	CASSALPGQGQETQYF
.	many	TRBV6-1	TRBJ1-1	TGTGCCAGCAGTGAAGGTGGCTTTCGGAACACTGAAGCTTTCTTT	CASSEGGFRNTEAFF
TRBD2	.	TRBV6-1	TRBJ2-4	TGTGCCAGCAGTACAACTAGCGGGGGGGCCTTACCGAACATTCAGTACTTC	CASSTTSGGALPNIQYF
TRBD2	.	TRBV30	TRBJ2-7	TGTGCCTGGAGTGTACTTGTGGGGACTAGCGGGATAAGGGTCGTTCTCGAGCAGTACTTC	CAWSVLVGTSGIRVVLEQYF
.	.	TRBV27	TRBJ2-1	TGTGCCAGCAGTTTTTTCGTGACTTCGGGATTGGGAACCGAGCAGTTCTTC	CASSFFVTSGLGTEQFF
TRBD2	.	TRBV10-3	TRBJ2-7	TGTGCCGGGGGGCGGGGGGGCCGTGACACAGATACGCAGTACTTC	CAGGRGGRDTDTQYF
.	once	TRBV27	TRBJ2-1	TGTGCCAGCAACAGAGGGACAACTGAGCAGTTCTTC	CASNRGTTEQFF
TRBD1	.	TRBV12-3/TRBV12-4	TRBJ2-3	TGTGCCAGCAGTCCCTGGACAGGCGCTTCAGATACGCAGTATTTT	CASSPWTGASDTQYF
.	.	TRBV7-2	TRBJ2-7	TGTGCCAGCAGTGTTAGATCCGGGACAATTACCTACGAGCAGTACTTC	CASSVRSGTITYEQYF
.	.	TRBV4-1	TRBJ2-3	TGCGCCAGCAGCCAAGATCGGGCAGGCGGTGCTAGCACAGATACGCAGTATTTT	CASSQDRAGGASTDTQYF
TRBD1	.	TRBV6-1	TRBJ1-2	TGTGCCAGCAGCAAAAGACAGGGGACAGCTAACTATGGCTACACCTTC	CASSKRQGTANYGYTF
.	.	TRBV6-1	TRBJ2-1	TGTGCCAGCAGGGGACATGGGAGGCCGGATGAGCAGTTCTTT	CASRGHGRPDEQFF
TRBD2	.	TRBV6-1	TRBJ2-5	TGTGCCAGCAGTGTAGCGGGGGGGCCCGGGGAGACCCAGTACTTC	CASSVAGGPGETQYF
.	.	TRBV6-5	TRBJ2-2	TGTGCCAGCAGTTATAGACAGTTCACCGGGGAGCTGTTTTTT	CASSYRQFTGELFF
.	.	TRBV3-1	TRBJ2-1	TGTGCCAGCAGCCAAGGGGGGAGGACTAATGAGCAGTTCTTC	CASSQGGRTNEQFF
TRBD2	.	TRBV6-1	TRBJ2-3	TGTGCCAGCAGTGTCCAAGCGGGAGGCGTCACAGATACGCAGTATTTT	CASSVQAGGVTDTQYF
.	.	TRBV6-1	TRBJ2-3	TGTGCCAGGGGGGGGGGGGGCGGAGACAAAGATACCCAGTATTTT	CARGGGGGDKDTQYF
.	few	TRBV27	TRBJ2-5	TGTGCCAGCAAGGACCCTCTAGGGGAGACCCAGTACTTC	CASKDPLGETQYF
.	once	TRBV6-1	TRBJ1-2	TGTGCCAGCAGTCCTATGGGCGCGGGGGGCTACACCTTC	CASSPMGAGGYTF
.	.	TRBV6-1	TRBJ2-2	TGTGCCAGCCGCGGGGGCGGAACCGACACCGGGGAGCTGTTTTTT	CASRGGGTDTGELFF
.	.	TRBV6-1	TRBJ2-3	TGTGCCAGCAGCGGGGCCCTCACATCCCTGCCAGATACGCAGTATTTT	CASSGALTSLPDTQYF
.	few	TRBV7-2	TRBJ2-4	TGTGCCAGCAGCGCGATTCTGGGAGCCAAAAACATTCAGTACTTC	CASSAILGAKNIQYF
.	.	TRBV10-2	TRBJ2-1	TGCGCCAGCAGTGAGTCGCGGGCAGGGTCCTACAATGAGCAGTTCTTC	CASSESRAGSYNEQFF
.	many	TRBV6-1	TRBJ2-2	TGTGCCAGCAGGCCAGCGAACACCGGGGAGCTGTTTTTT	CASRPANTGELFF
.	many	TRBV6-5	TRBJ1-2	TGTGCCAGCAGTTACACGGGTCGAGGCTACACCTTC	CASSYTGRGYTF
.	medium-sized	TRBV7-2	TRBJ2-1	TGTGCCAGCAGCTTAATTCAGACAAGTAGGGATGAGCAGTTCTTC	CASSLIQTSRDEQFF
TRBD2	once	TRBV6-1	TRBJ2-1	TGTGCCAGCAGTGCCGGACTAGCGGGAGTTTATGAGCAGTTCTTC	CASSAGLAGVYEQFF